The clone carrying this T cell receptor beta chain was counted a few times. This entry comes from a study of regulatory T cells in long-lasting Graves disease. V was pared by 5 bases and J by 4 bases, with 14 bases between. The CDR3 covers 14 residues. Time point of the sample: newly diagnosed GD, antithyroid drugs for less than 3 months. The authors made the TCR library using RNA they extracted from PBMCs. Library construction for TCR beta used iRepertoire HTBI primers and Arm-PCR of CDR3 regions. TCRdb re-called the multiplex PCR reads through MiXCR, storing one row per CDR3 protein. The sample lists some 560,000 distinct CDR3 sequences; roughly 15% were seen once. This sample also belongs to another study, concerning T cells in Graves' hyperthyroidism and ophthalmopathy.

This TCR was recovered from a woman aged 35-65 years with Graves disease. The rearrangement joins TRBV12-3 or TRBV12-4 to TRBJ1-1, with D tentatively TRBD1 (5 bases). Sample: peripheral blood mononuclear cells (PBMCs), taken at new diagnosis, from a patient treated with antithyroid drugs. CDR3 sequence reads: CASSPDIFLTEAFF. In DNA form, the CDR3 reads TGTGCCAGCAGTCCGGACATTTTTCTCACTGAAGCTTTCTTT.